This entry features one T cell receptor (beta chain) sequence. The antigen is undetermined. Sequencing was performed with immunoSEQ multiplex PCR; in TCRdb, only in-frame clones are kept and a portion is missing. This sample has approximately 600,000 clones, with approximately 95% found just once. The data stem from a study of shared clonotypes between healthy human individuals. Background on the study: CD4 naive and memory got three plates each, CD8 naive two, CD8 memory one.

The naive CD8 fraction comprised CD45RO-negative cells positively selected for CCR7 and excluded terminally differentiated effector memory CD45RA+ cells. Findings of the study overall: Shared clonotypes across all four donors exceeded non-shared ones in generation probability. Rarefaction analysis demonstrated incomplete sorted-subset sequencing notwithstanding large depth. Richness estimates generally favored naive over memory subsets.

The TCR was taken from a woman in her twenties or thirties in good health. Input material: naive CD8+ T cells sorted from blood.

CDR3 sequence reads: CATGLPNTEAFF. CDR3 nucleotide sequence: TGTGCCACCGGGCTTCCGAACACTGAAGCTTTCTTT. The rearrangement joins TRBV28 to TRBJ1-1; D call uncertain. V was clipped by 10 bases and J by 1 base, with 10 bases between them. Germline V lookup: CDR1 MDHEN, CDR2 SYDVKM. This CDR3 is 12 amino acids long. The complete variable domain, with remaining parts taken from reference TRBV28 and TRBJ1-1, reads DVKVTQSSRYLVKRTGEKVFLECVQDMDHENMFWYRQDPGLGLRLIYFSYDVKMKEKGDIPEGYSVSREKKERFSLILESASTNQTSMYLCATGLPNTEAFFGQGTRLTVV.